This T cell receptor (beta chain) emerged from a study of blood T cell repertoires in COVID-19. In the authors' methods: Amplification with reference gene primers provided the estimates of nucleated cell counts. TCRdb's table, derived via immunoSEQ multiplex PCR, lists solely in-frame clones and lacks some. The DNA gave D and trimming, while V, J and clone size come from that table. Of more than 300,000 clones listed, approximately 90% were seen once; the top ten hold roughly 3.3%. Trimming took 6 bases from V and 1 from J; bases not matched to a gene: 5. The length of the CDR3 is 14 residues. CDR1 is KGHSH and CDR2 is LQKENI in the germline V gene.

This chain links TRBV18 with TRBJ1-2, with 7 bases fitting TRBD1. Sequencing was done on a sample of peripheral blood. The receptor comes from a woman between 18 and 29 years old who had recovered from COVID-19. CDR3 sequence reads: CASSSTGVNYGYTF. The DNA for the CDR3 is TGTGCCAGCTCGTCAACAGGGGTTAACTATGGCTACACCTTC.